A selection of T cell receptor beta chains follows, all from one sample in a study of shared clonotypes between healthy human individuals. Sequenced by immunoSEQ multiplex PCR; TCRdb stores in-frame clones only, minus some. The data hold 1.5 million to 2.5 million clones, with approximately 94% observed a single time. Sequenced sample: naive CD8+ T cells sorted from blood. The receptors were sampled from a man between 18 and 35 years old in good health. Each CDR3 is given with its conserved first and last residue. Fields, in order: D gene, clone size, J gene, V gene, CDR3 protein, CDR3 DNA. D genes are given only for firm matches. Clone size is stated in some rows and not others, as once, few, many or a class when expanded.

TRBD1,-,TRBJ2-7,TRBV4-1,CASSLRDSNYEQYF,TGCGCCAGCAGCCTTCGGGACAGCAACTACGAGCAGTACTTC
TRBD2,-,TRBJ2-6,TRBV9,CASSVPSGRDGANVLTF,TGTGCCAGCAGCGTACCTAGCGGGAGGGATGGGGCCAACGTCCTGACTTTC
TRBD1,-,TRBJ1-1,TRBV4-1,CASSQAGQGYTEAFF,TGCGCCAGCAGCCAAGCGGGACAGGGGTACACTGAAGCTTTCTTT
-,-,TRBJ2-3,TRBV30,CAWSVLGLGQFGDTQYF,TGTGCCTGGAGCGTACTGGGACTGGGCCAATTTGGGGATACGCAGTATTTT
-,-,TRBJ1-3,TRBV27,CASSPSQGDLLNTIYF,TGTGCCAGCAGTCCCTCCCAGGGCGATTTGCTAAACACCATATATTTT
-,-,TRBJ1-5,TRBV27,CASSPTGGNQPQHF,TGTGCCAGCAGTCCGACAGGAGGCAATCAGCCCCAGCATTTT
TRBD2,once,TRBJ2-7,TRBV5-6,CASSVPSGSGRGSSYEQYF,TGTGCCAGCAGCGTCCCTTCAGGTAGCGGGAGGGGAAGCTCCTACGAGCAGTACTTC
-,-,TRBJ2-7,TRBV30,CAWSPGPPTYEQYF,TGTGCCTGGAGCCCCGGGCCGCCAACCTACGAGCAGTACTTC
-,-,TRBJ2-7,TRBV28,CASSLDTPRDEQYF,TGTGCCAGCAGTTTGGACACCCCACGCGACGAGCAGTACTTC
-,-,TRBJ2-5,TRBV30,CAWSGESQETQYF,TGTGCCTGGAGTGGTGAGTCTCAAGAGACCCAGTACTTC
-,-,TRBJ2-3,TRBV14,CASSQDRGDTQYF,TGTGCCAGCAGCCAAGATAGAGGGGATACGCAGTATTTT
-,-,TRBJ2-1,TRBV7-9,CASSLARVVSHEQFF,TGTGCCAGCAGCTTAGCCAGGGTTGTTTCTCATGAGCAGTTCTTC
TRBD2,-,TRBJ2-1,TRBV7-3,CASSLKTSGGAEQFF,TGTGCCAGCAGCTTAAAGACTAGCGGGGGGGCTGAGCAGTTCTTC
-,-,TRBJ2-7,TRBV7-9,CASSPPSRPYEQYF,TGTGCCAGCAGCCCGCCATCTCGTCCCTACGAGCAGTACTTC
-,-,TRBJ1-1,TRBV7-9,CASSLAPVEAFF,TGTGCCAGCAGCTTGGCTCCAGTTGAAGCTTTCTTT
-,-,TRBJ2-1,TRBV7-6,CASSLEQLDYNEQFF,TGTGCCAGCAGCTTAGAACAGCTAGATTACAATGAGCAGTTCTTC
-,-,TRBJ2-5,TRBV29-1,CSVELWSPESGETQYF,TGCAGCGTTGAGTTGTGGAGCCCCGAATCGGGAGAGACCCAGTACTTC
TRBD1,-,TRBJ1-3,TRBV28,CASSLGQRFSGNTIYF,TGTGCCAGCAGTCTGGGACAGCGATTCTCTGGAAACACCATATATTTT
-,-,TRBJ2-7,TRBV13,CASSLGGGYEQYF,TGTGCCAGCAGCTTAGGAGGGGGCTACGAGCAGTACTTC
TRBD1,once,TRBJ2-1,TRBV30,CAWKGQGWYNEQFF,TGTGCCTGGAAGGGACAGGGGTGGTACAATGAGCAGTTCTTC
TRBD1,-,TRBJ2-1,TRBV5-1,CASSLRDRAYNEQFF,TGCGCCAGCAGCTTGAGGGACAGGGCCTACAATGAGCAGTTCTTC
TRBD1,once,TRBJ2-7,TRBV10-2,CASSVNGETGVYEQYF,TGCGCCAGCAGTGTAAATGGCGAGACAGGGGTGTACGAGCAGTACTTC
-,-,TRBJ2-3,TRBV27,CASSSGLDTQYF,TGTGCCAGCAGTTCTGGACTAGATACGCAGTATTTT
-,once,TRBJ2-1,TRBV7-9,CASSFGAGSYNEQFF,TGTGCCAGCAGCTTTGGGGCAGGCTCCTACAATGAGCAGTTCTTC
TRBD1,-,TRBJ1-4,TRBV2,CASTETGDYNEKLFF,TGTGCCAGCACCGAGACAGGGGATTACAATGAAAAACTGTTTTTT
TRBD2,-,TRBJ2-1,TRBV10-3,CAISESRLAGGSSYNEQFF,TGTGCCATCAGTGAGTCGAGGCTAGCGGGAGGGAGCTCCTACAATGAGCAGTTCTTC
-,once,TRBJ2-7,TRBV11-1,CASSPAGTPYEQYF,TGTGCCAGCAGCCCCGCCGGGACACCCTACGAGCAGTACTTC
TRBD2,-,TRBJ2-5,TRBV6-5,CASSFGGGVQETQYF,TGTGCCAGCAGTTTCGGCGGGGGGGTCCAAGAGACCCAGTACTTC
-,-,TRBJ2-7,TRBV19,CASSIAGGYEQYF,TGTGCCAGTAGTATAGCCGGGGGCTACGAGCAGTACTTC
-,once,TRBJ2-4,TRBV2,CASSDSRTKNIQYF,TGTGCCAGCAGTGATTCCAGAACCAAAAACATTCAGTACTTC
TRBD1,-,TRBJ2-1,TRBV2,CASSDVYGTGNEQFF,TGTGCCAGCAGTGACGTATACGGGACAGGGAATGAGCAGTTCTTC
-,-,TRBJ2-5,TRBV5-4,CASSYVGDLEETQYF,TGTGCCAGCAGCTACGTAGGGGACTTAGAAGAGACCCAGTACTTC
TRBD1,-,TRBJ1-2,TRBV13,CASSLGTGEIYGYTF,TGTGCCAGCAGCTTAGGGACAGGGGAAATCTATGGCTACACCTTC
TRBD2,-,TRBJ2-5,TRBV5-1,CASSLAAGGQETQYF,TGCGCCAGCAGCTTGGCGGCGGGAGGCCAAGAGACCCAGTACTTC
TRBD1,-,TRBJ2-7,TRBV2,CASTPGQSYEQYF,TGTGCCAGTACTCCGGGACAGAGCTACGAGCAGTACTTC
-,-,TRBJ1-1,TRBV28,CASSLFLEGTNTEAFF,TGTGCCAGCAGTTTATTTTTAGAGGGTACTAACACTGAAGCTTTCTTT
-,-,TRBJ2-1,TRBV27,CASSFPAPYNEQFF,TGTGCCAGCAGTTTCCCAGCTCCCTACAATGAGCAGTTCTTC
-,-,TRBJ2-5,TRBV6-5,CASSFGYQETQYF,TGTGCCAGCAGTTTCGGATATCAAGAGACCCAGTACTTC
TRBD1,-,TRBJ1-5,TRBV7-9,CASSLVGTGGDQPQHF,TGTGCCAGCAGCTTAGTCGGGACAGGGGGCGATCAGCCCCAGCATTTT
-,-,TRBJ2-1,TRBV14,CASSPGVGVWDEQFF,TGTGCCAGCAGCCCTGGTGTGGGGGTCTGGGATGAGCAGTTCTTC
TRBD1,-,TRBJ1-1,TRBV15,CATRQTGGIHGAFF,TGTGCCACCAGGCAAACAGGGGGGATTCATGGGGCTTTCTTT
-,-,TRBJ2-7,TRBV6-5,CASSYSEGRVVYEQYF,TGTGCCAGCAGTTACTCAGAGGGCAGGGTGGTGTACGAGCAGTACTTC
-,once,TRBJ2-7,TRBV7-8,CASSHDRNYEQYF,TGTGCCAGCAGCCACGACAGAAACTACGAGCAGTACTTC
-,few,TRBJ2-2,TRBV10-1,CASSGLSTGELFF,TGCGCCAGCAGTGGCCTTTCCACCGGGGAGCTGTTTTTT
-,once,TRBJ1-1,TRBV28,CASTEQGYTSEAFF,TGTGCCAGCACCGAGCAAGGGTACACCTCGGAAGCTTTCTTT
-,-,TRBJ2-1,TRBV2,CASIIRESNEQFF,TGTGCCAGCATCATCCGGGAGAGCAATGAGCAGTTCTTC
-,-,TRBJ2-7,TRBV2,CASLDSYEQYF,TGTGCCAGCCTAGATTCCTACGAGCAGTACTTC
-,-,TRBJ2-7,TRBV5-6,CASSAGHNEQYF,TGTGCCAGCAGCGCTGGACATAACGAGCAGTACTTC
-,-,TRBJ1-1,TRBV7-9,CASSPYGVGKAEAFF,TGTGCCAGCAGCCCCTATGGTGTAGGGAAGGCTGAAGCTTTCTTT